The 23 T cell receptor beta chains below were found in one sample sequenced in a study of vaccination and CD4 T cells after COVID-19. These receptors' targets are unknown. At the Johns Hopkins FTIC core, DNA taken from cultured CD4+ T cells was sequenced by way of the Oncomine TCR Beta short-read assay. TCRdb used MiXCR to reprocess the PCR reads, holding one entry per CDR3 protein. The table lists some 16,000 distinct CDR3 sequences, 55% of them singletons, with roughly 9% in the top ten. Treatment meaning: roughly ten-day PBMC culture with coronavirus spike peptide pools or control peptides (ViraFEST assay). Sequencing was performed on CD4+ T cells from blood, cultured in vitro. The source of these receptors is a human donor who had recovered from COVID-19.

This clonotype was recorded a few times. The chain joins TRBV12-3 or TRBV12-4 to TRBJ1-2; D is unclear. V dropped 3 bases and J dropped 1 base, with 12 bases sitting between them. The CDR3 runs to 15 residues. This chain's CDR3 is CASSFDLGINYGYTF. CDR3 DNA sequence: TGTGCCAGCAGTTTCGACTTGGGGATTAACTATGGCTACACCTTC.

The V and J genes are TRBV7-2 and TRBJ2-3; 7 bases map to TRBD1. From germline, CDR1 is SGHTA and CDR2 FQGNSA. This CDR3 contains 16 residues. J gave up 5 bases and V 5 bases, and 13 bases lay outside the gene matches. The CDR3, as DNA: TGTGCCAGCAGCCCCAGACAGGGTTTGATTTTAGATACGCAGTATTTT. Translating gives CASSPRQGLILDTQYF.

This chain links TRBV18 with TRBJ2-2; 7 bases align to TRBD1. The CDR3 is made up of 14 amino acids. Germline V gives CDR1 KGHSH, CDR2 LQKENI. The V gene end was trimmed by 6 bases and the J gene end by 0 bases; junction bases not matched to a gene: 1. The CDR3 DNA sequence: TGTGCCAGCTCCGGGACAGCGAACACCGGGGAGCTGTTTTTT. Its protein is CASSGTANTGELFF.

The V and J genes are TRBV6-1 and TRBJ1-1; 9 positions agree with TRBD1. The germline CDR1 and CDR2 sequences are MNHNS and SASEGT. The V gene end was trimmed by 6 bases and the J gene end by 5 bases; junction bases not matched to a gene: 7. This CDR3 has 14 residues. The CDR3: CASRTGQGRTEAFF. CDR3 nucleotide sequence: TGTGCCAGCAGGACTGGACAGGGGCGGACTGAAGCTTTCTTT.

The genes are TRBV19 and TRBJ1-4; no clear D. Germline loops: CDR1 LNHDA, CDR2 SQIVND (reference sequence). This CDR3 has 14 amino acids. V was cut by 3 bases and J by 5 bases, with 10 bases left in between. The CDR3 region has the DNA TGTGCCAGTAGTATTGCCACCAGCAATGAAAAACTGTTTTTT. Translated: CASSIATSNEKLFF.

The chain couples TRBV24-1 to TRBJ1-2; D unresolved. Germline V gene lookup returns CDR1 KGHDR and CDR2 SFDVKD. CDR3 length: 11 amino acids. V lost 5 bases and J lost 7, with 7 bases in between. In DNA form, the CDR3 reads TGTGCCACCAGTGTAGGAGGTGGCTACACCTTC. The encoded protein is CATSVGGGYTF.

This chain connects TRBV10-3 to TRBJ1-2; TRBD1 might be the D (5 bases). The CDR3 sequence is 13 residues long. V was cut by 3 bases and J by 8 bases, with 13 bases left in between. Germline V gives CDR1 ENHRY, CDR2 SYGVKD. This chain's CDR3 is CAISDRTREGYTF. The CDR3 region has the DNA TGTGCCATCAGTGATCGGACACGGGAAGGCTACACCTTC.

The V and J genes are TRBV5-8 and TRBJ1-5; 11 bases match TRBD1. J was trimmed by 4 bases and V by 4 bases; bases with no gene match: 1. Germline CDR1 SGHTS, CDR2 YDEGEE. The CDR3 runs to 14 residues. The CDR3 DNA sequence: TGTGCCAGCAGCGGGGACAGGGGGAATCAGCCCCAGCATTTT. It specifies CASSGDRGNQPQHF.

The chain couples TRBV6-1 to TRBJ2-1, with TRBD2 identical over 9 bases. The CDR3 runs 15 residues. Germline CDR1 and CDR2: MNHNS and SASEGT. Trimming cost V 5 bases and J 4 bases; bases outside gene matches: 6. In DNA form, the CDR3 reads TGTGCCAGCAGTAAAGGACTAGCGTTGTACAATGAGCAGTTCTTC. Its protein is CASSKGLALYNEQFF.

A single count supports this clonotype. The chain recombines TRBV7-9 with TRBJ2-3; maybe TRBD2 (6 bases). The germline V gene has CDR1 SEHNR and CDR2 FQNEAQ (reference sequence). The germline V and J ends were trimmed by 5 bases and 9 bases, with 12 bases remaining between them. This CDR3 has 12 residues. The CDR3 loop is CASSLRLVTQYF. CDR3 DNA sequence: TGTGCCAGCAGCCTGCGACTAGTAACGCAGTATTTT.

J is TRBJ2-3 and V is TRBV20-1; perhaps TRBD1 as D (5 bases). V was clipped by 3 bases and J by 2 bases, with 9 bases between them. Germline values: CDR1 DFQATT, CDR2 SNEGSKA (reference sequence). The CDR3 consists of 13 residues. The DNA of the CDR3 is TGCAGTGCTAGTGGACACTTCACAGATACGCAGTATTTT. This sequence encodes CSASGHFTDTQYF.

Relative to its sample, this clonotype is medium-sized. The CDR3 DNA sequence: TGTGCCACCAGCAGAGGGGGAGAATTCTATGGCTACACCTTC. This codes for CATSRGGEFYGYTF. The chain combines TRBV15 with TRBJ1-2; no clear D. The length of the CDR3 is 14 residues. The V end was cut by 1 base, the J end by 4 bases, with 10 bases between. Germline V gene data show CDR1 as LNHNV and CDR2 as YYDKDF (reference sequence).

The chain's CDR3 is CASSSRTGGEKLFF. The CDR3 region has the DNA TGTGCCAGCAGTTCCCGGACAGGGGGGGAAAAACTGTTTTTT. The V and J genes are TRBV27 and TRBJ1-4; 10 positions agree with TRBD1. Per the germline V gene, CDR1 is MNHEY and CDR2 is SMNVEV (reference sequence). The CDR3 loop spans 14 amino acids. J gave up 8 bases and V 4 bases, and 4 bases lay outside the gene matches.

The chain is built from TRBV7-9 and TRBJ1-1; TRBD1 matches at 7 bases. There are 16 residues in the CDR3. CDR1 SEHNR and CDR2 FQNEAQ come from the germline V gene (reference sequence). V trimming: 1 base; J trimming: 1 base; junction bases outside the gene matches: 6. CDR3 loop: CASSLGAGGSNTEAFF. DNA of the CDR3: TGTGCCAGCAGCTTAGGGGCAGGGGGATCGAACACTGAAGCTTTCTTT. The full variable domain, in which reference TRBV7-9 and TRBJ1-1 provide the parts outside the CDR3, is DTGVSQNPRHKITKRGQNVTFRCDPISEHNRLYWYRQTLGQGPEFLTYFQNEAQLEKSRLLSDRFSAERPKGSFSTLEIQRTEQGDSAMYLCASSLGAGGSNTEAFFGQGTRLTVV.

The chain joins TRBV7-6 to TRBJ2-1; TRBD1 matches 8 bases. Germline V lookup: CDR1 SGHVS, CDR2 FNYEAQ. CDR3 length: 16 amino acids. The J segment lost 0 bases and the V segment lost 5 bases, leaving 6 bases of the junction unmatched. For the CDR3, the DNA is TGTGCCAGCAGCCTCCGGACAGGGAGCTCCTACAATGAGCAGTTCTTC. It specifies CASSLRTGSSYNEQFF.

The gene calls are TRBV7-9 and TRBJ2-1; the match to TRBD1 covers 7 bases. J lost 3 bases, V lost 5 bases, and 7 bases had no gene match. The CDR3 totals 15 residues. Germline V lookup: CDR1 SEHNR, CDR2 FQNEAQ (reference sequence). CDR3 bases: TGTGCCAGCAGCCAAACAGGGGTCGTCTACAATGAGCAGTTCTTC. Its translation is CASSQTGVVYNEQFF.

The CDR3 DNA sequence: TGTGCCGGGAACAGGGAGCCGAACACTGAAGCTTTCTTT. Translating it yields CAGNREPNTEAFF. The chain couples TRBV30 to TRBJ1-1; weak D call: TRBD1 (6 bases). Germline values: CDR1 GTSNPN, CDR2 SVGIG (reference sequence). CDR3 length: 13 amino acids. V was clipped by 8 bases and J by 1 base, with 14 bases between them.

This clonotype was counted only a few times. The chain recombines TRBV15 with TRBJ1-2; tentative D call: TRBD1 (5 bases). Trimming removed 0 bases from V and 0 bases from J, with 8 bases in between. Looked up from germline, CDR1 is LNHNV and CDR2 is YYDKDF (reference sequence). The CDR3 length is 15 residues. The CDR3 nucleotides are TGTGCCACCAGCAGAGATCCCAGGGCTAACTATGGCTACACCTTC. Translating it yields CATSRDPRANYGYTF.

This chain links TRBV7-9 with TRBJ2-5; D not certain. Trimming shortened V by 4 bases and J by 4 bases, and 10 bases separated the two germline ends. The CDR3 spans 13 residues. Looked up from germline, CDR1 is SEHNR and CDR2 is FQNEAQ (reference sequence). CDR3 coding DNA: TGTGCCAGCAGCTCCCGTTTAGGAGAGACCCAGTACTTC. This sequence encodes CASSSRLGETQYF.

This chain uses TRBV24-1 with TRBJ1-1; tentatively, D is TRBD1 (5 bases). V was cut by 9 bases and J by 4 bases, with 14 bases left in between. In germline, CDR1 is KGHDR, CDR2 SFDVKD. This CDR3 is built from 13 residues. DNA for the CDR3: TGTGCCACCCGGACAAGAGGTTCCACTGAAGCTTTCTTT. Protein product: CATRTRGSTEAFF.

This clonotype showed up just a few times. The chain combines TRBV11-2 with TRBJ1-1, with 9 bases aligning to TRBD1. The CDR3 spans 15 residues. Trimming at V came to 5 bases and at J to 0 bases, leaving 4 bases not matched to a gene. CDR1 and CDR2 (germline): SGHAT, FQNNGV. This chain's CDR3 is CASSARQGVNTEAFF. Written as DNA, the CDR3 is TGTGCCAGCAGCGCGCGACAGGGGGTGAACACTGAAGCTTTCTTT.

J is TRBJ1-1 and V is TRBV18; TRBD1 agrees at 10 bases. V was clipped by 2 bases and J by 4 bases; unmatched bases: 4. CDR3 length equals 15 residues. From germline, CDR1 is KGHSH and CDR2 LQKENI. Here the CDR3 DNA reads TGTGCCAGCTCACCAGGGGACAGGGGAGGCACTGAAGCTTTCTTT. It is translated as CASSPGDRGGTEAFF.

This clonotype was detected only a few times. The genes are TRBV20-1 and TRBJ1-5; D may be TRBD1 (5 bases). The CDR3 has 13 residues. The V gene lost 4 bases and the J gene lost 1 base, with 8 bases spanning the gap. Per germline, CDR1 DFQATT and CDR2 SNEGSKA (reference sequence). The CDR3 is CSATTVSNQPQHF. CDR3 nucleotides: TGCAGTGCTACGACAGTAAGCAATCAGCCCCAGCATTTT.